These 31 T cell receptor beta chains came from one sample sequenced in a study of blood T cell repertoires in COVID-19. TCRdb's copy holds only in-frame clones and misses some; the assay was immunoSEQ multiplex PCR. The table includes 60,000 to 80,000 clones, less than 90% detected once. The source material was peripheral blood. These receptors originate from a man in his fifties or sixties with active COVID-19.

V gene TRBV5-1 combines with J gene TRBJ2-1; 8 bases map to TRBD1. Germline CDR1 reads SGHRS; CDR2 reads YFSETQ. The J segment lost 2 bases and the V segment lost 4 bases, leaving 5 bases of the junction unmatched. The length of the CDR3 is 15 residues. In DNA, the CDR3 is TGCGCCAGCAGCCCCGGACAGGGAACCTACAATGAGCAGTTCTTC. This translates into CASSPGQGTYNEQFF. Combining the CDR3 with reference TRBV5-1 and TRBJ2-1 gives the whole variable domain KAGVTQTPRYLIKTRGQQVTLSCSPISGHRSVSWYQQTPGQGLQFLFEYFSETQRNKGNFPGRFSGRQFSNSRSEMNVSTLELGDSALYLCASSPGQGTYNEQFFGPGTRLTVL.

The CDR3 DNA follows: TGCAGCGTGACGGACTCCTCAGATACGCAGTATTTT. It yields the protein CSVTDSSDTQYF. V and J are TRBV29-1 and TRBJ2-3, with D tentatively TRBD2 (5 bases). Germline CDR1 SQVTM, CDR2 ANQGSEA. This CDR3 has 12 amino acids. The V gene lost 6 bases and the J gene lost 4 bases, with 11 bases spanning the gap.

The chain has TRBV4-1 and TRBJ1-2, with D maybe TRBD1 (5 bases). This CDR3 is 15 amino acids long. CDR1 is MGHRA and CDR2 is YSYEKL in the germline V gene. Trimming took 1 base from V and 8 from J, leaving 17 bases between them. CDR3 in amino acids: CASSQAPGPKGGYTF. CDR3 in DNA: TGCGCCAGCAGCCAAGCCCCAGGGCCCAAGGGAGGCTACACCTTC.

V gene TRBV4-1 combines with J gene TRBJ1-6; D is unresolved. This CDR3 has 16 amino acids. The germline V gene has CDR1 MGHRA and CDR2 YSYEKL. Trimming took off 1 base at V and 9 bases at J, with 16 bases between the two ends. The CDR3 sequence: CASSQGPGSGGSPLHF. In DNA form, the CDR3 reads TGCGCCAGCAGCCAAGGGCCGGGGTCCGGAGGTTCACCCCTCCACTTT.

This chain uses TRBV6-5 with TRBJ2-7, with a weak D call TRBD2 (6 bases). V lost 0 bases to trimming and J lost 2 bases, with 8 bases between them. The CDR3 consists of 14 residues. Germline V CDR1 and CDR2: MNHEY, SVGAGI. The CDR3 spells CASSYSAGPYEQYF. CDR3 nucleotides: TGTGCCAGCAGTTACTCGGCGGGGCCCTACGAGCAGTACTTC.

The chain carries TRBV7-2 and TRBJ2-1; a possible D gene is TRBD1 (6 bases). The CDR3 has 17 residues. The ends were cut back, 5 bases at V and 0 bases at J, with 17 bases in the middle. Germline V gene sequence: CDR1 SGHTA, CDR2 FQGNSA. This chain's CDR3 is CASSLRGASSSYNEQFF. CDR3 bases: TGTGCCAGCAGCCTCAGGGGCGCTTCTAGCTCCTACAATGAGCAGTTCTTC.

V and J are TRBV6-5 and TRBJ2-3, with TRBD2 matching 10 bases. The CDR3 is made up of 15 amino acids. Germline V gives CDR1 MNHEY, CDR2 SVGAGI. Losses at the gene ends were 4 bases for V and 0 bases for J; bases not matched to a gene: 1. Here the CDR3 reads CASSLAGGSTDTQYF. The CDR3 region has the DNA TGTGCCAGCAGTTTAGCGGGGGGCAGCACAGATACGCAGTATTTT.

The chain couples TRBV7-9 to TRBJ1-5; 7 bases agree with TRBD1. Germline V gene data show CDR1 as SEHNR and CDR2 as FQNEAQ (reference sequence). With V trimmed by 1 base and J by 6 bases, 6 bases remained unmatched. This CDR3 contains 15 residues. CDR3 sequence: CASSLDDRESQPQHF. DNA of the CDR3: TGTGCCAGCAGCTTAGACGACAGGGAAAGTCAGCCCCAGCATTTT.

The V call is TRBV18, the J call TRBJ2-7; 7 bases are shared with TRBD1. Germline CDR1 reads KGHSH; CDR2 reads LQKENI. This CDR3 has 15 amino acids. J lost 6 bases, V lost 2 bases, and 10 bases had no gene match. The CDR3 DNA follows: TGTGCCAGCTCACCAGAGGCAGGGGGACAACGCGAGCAGTACTTC. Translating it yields CASSPEAGGQREQYF.

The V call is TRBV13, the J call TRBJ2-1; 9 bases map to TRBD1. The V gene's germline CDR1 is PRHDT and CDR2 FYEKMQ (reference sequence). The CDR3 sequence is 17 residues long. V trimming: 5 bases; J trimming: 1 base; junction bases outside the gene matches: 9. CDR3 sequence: CASSPSPGTGSYNEQFF. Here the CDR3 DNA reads TGTGCCAGCAGCCCCTCCCCCGGGACAGGGTCCTACAATGAGCAGTTCTTC.

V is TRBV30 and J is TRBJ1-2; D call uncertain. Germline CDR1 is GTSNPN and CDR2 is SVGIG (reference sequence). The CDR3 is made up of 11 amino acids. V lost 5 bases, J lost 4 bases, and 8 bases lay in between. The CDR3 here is CAWGLSYGYTF. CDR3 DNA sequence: TGTGCCTGGGGCCTCAGCTATGGCTACACCTTC.

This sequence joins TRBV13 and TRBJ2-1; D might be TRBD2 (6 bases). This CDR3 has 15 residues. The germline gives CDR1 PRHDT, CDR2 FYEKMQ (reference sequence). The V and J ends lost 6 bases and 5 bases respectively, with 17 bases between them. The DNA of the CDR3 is TGTGCCAGCAGGAAAAGGTCGTGGGGGGACAATGAGCAGTTCTTC. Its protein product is CASRKRSWGDNEQFF.

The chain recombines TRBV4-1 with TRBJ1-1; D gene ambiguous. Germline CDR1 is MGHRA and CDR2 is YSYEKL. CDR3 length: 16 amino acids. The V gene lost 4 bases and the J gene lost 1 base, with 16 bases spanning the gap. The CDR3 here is CASSLLVVNANTEAFF. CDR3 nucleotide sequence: TGCGCCAGCAGCCTCCTTGTAGTAAACGCGAACACTGAAGCTTTCTTT.

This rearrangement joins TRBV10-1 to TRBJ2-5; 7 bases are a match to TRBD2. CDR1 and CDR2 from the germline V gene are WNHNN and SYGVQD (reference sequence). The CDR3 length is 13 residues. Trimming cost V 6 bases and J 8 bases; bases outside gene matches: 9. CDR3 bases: TGCGCCAGCAGCATCGGCGGGGAGGGCACCCAGTACTTC. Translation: CASSIGGEGTQYF.

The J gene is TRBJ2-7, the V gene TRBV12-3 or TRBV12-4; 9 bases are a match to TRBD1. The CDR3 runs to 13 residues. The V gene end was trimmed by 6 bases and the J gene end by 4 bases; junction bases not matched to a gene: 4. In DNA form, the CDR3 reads TGTGCCAGCAGGGACAGGGGAACTTACGAGCAGTACTTC. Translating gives CASRDRGTYEQYF.

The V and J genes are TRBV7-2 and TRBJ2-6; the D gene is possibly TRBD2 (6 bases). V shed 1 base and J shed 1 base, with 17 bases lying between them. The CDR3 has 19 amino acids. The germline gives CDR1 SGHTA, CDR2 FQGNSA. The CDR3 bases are TGTGCCAGCAGCTTAGTGGTCAGGTCTGGAGGGTCTGGGGCCAACGTCCTGACTTTC. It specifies CASSLVVRSGGSGANVLTF.

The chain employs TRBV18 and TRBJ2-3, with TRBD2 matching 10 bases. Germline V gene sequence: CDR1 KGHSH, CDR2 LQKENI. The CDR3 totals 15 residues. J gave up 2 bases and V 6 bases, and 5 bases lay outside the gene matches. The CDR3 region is CASSHTSGNTDTQYF. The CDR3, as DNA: TGTGCCAGCTCGCATACTAGCGGGAACACAGATACGCAGTATTTT.

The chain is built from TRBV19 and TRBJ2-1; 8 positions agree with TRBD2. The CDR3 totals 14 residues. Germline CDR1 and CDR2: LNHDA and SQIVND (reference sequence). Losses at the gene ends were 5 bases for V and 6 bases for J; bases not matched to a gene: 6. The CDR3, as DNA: TGTGCCAGTAGTTGGGCGGGAGGAGCCAATGAGCAGTTCTTC. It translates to CASSWAGGANEQFF.

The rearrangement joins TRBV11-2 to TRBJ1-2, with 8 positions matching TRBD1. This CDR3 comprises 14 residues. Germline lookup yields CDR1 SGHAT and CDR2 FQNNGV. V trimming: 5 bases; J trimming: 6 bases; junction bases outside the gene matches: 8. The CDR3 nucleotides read TGTGCCAGCAGCCAAGTGACAGGGGAGGATGGCTACACCTTC. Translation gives CASSQVTGEDGYTF.

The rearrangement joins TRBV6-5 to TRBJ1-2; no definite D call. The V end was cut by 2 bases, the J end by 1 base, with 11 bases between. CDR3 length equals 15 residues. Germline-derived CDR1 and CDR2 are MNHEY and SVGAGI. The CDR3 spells CASSYRSRFNYGYTF. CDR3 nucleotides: TGTGCCAGCAGTTACCGGTCCCGTTTTAACTATGGCTACACCTTC.

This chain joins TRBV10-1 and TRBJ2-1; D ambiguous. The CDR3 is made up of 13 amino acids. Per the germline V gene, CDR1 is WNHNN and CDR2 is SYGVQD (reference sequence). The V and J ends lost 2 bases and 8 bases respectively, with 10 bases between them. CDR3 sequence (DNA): TGCGCCAGCAGTGAGAACTTAGCTGATGAGCAGTTCTTC. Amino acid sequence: CASSENLADEQFF.

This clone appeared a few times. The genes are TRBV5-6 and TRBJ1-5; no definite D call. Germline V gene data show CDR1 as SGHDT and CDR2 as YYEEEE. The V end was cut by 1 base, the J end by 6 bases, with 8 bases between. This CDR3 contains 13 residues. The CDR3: CASSLSGGQPQHF. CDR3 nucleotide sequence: TGTGCCAGCAGCTTGAGTGGCGGTCAGCCCCAGCATTTT.

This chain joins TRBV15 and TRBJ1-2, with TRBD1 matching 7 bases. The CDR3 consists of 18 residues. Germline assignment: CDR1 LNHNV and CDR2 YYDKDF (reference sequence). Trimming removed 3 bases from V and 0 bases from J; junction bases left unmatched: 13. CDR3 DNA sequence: TGTGCCACCAGCAGGGTATGGGGGACAGAAATAGCTAACTATGGCTACACCTTC. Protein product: CATSRVWGTEIANYGYTF. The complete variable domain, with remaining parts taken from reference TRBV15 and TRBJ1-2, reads DAMVIQNPRYQVTQFGKPVTLSCSQTLNHNVMYWYQQKSSQAPKLLFHYYDKDFNNEADTPDNFQSRRPNTSFCFLDIRSPGLGDTAMYLCATSRVWGTEIANYGYTFGSGTRLTVV.

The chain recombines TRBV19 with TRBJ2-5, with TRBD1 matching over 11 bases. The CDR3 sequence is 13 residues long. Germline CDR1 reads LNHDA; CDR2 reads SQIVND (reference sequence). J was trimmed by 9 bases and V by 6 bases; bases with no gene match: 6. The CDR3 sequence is CASRADRGPAQYF. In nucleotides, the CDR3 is TGTGCCAGTAGGGCGGACAGGGGGCCGGCCCAGTACTTC.

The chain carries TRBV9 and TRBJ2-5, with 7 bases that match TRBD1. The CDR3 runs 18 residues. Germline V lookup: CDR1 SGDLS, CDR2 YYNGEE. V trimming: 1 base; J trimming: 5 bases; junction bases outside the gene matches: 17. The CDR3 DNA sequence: TGTGCCAGCAGCGTATCAACTTCCACAGGGGAGCGTGTGGAGACCCAGTACTTC. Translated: CASSVSTSTGERVETQYF. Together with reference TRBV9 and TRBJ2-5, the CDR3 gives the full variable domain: DSGVTQTPKHLITATGQRVTLRCSPRSGDLSVYWYQQSLDQGLQFLIQYYNGEERAKGNILERFSAQQFPDLHSELNLSSLELGDSALYFCASSVSTSTGERVETQYFGPGTRLLVL.

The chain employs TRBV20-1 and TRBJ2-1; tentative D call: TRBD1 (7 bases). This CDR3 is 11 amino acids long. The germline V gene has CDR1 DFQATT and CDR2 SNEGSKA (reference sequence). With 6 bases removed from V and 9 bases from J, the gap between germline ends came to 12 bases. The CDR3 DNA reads TGCAGTGCCAACAGGGGAGGTGAGCAGTTCTTC. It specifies CSANRGGEQFF.

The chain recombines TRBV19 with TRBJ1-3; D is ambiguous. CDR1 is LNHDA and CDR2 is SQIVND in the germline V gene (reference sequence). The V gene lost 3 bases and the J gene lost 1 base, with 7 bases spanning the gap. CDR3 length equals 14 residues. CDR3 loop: CASSMRKSGNTIYF. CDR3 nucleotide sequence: TGTGCCAGTAGTATGCGAAAATCTGGAAACACCATATATTTT. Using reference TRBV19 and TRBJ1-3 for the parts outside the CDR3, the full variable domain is DGGITQSPKYLFRKEGQNVTLSCEQNLNHDAMYWYRQDPGQGLRLIYYSQIVNDFQKGDIAEGYSVSREKKESFPLTVTSAQKNPTAFYLCASSMRKSGNTIYFGEGSWLTVV.

The CDR3 bases are TGCAGTGCTAGTGTGAACACCTACGAGCAGTACTTC. Protein product: CSASVNTYEQYF. The chain carries TRBV20-1 and TRBJ2-7; D gene unclear. Germline V gives CDR1 DFQATT, CDR2 SNEGSKA (reference sequence). Between the trimmed V and J ends, which lost 3 bases and 2 bases, there was a span of 8 bases. The CDR3 is 12 residues long.

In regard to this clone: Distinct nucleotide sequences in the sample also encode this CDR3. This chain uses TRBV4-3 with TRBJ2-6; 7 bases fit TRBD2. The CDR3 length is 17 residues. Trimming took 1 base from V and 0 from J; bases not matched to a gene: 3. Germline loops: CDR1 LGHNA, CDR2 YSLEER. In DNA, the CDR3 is TGCGCCAGCAGCCAAGTAGCGGGCAACTCTGGGGCCAACGTCCTGACTTTC. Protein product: CASSQVAGNSGANVLTF.

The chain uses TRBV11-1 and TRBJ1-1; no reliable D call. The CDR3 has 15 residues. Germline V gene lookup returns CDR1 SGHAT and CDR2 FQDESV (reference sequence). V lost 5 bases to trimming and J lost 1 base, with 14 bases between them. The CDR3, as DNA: TGTGCCAGCAGCCAGGAACAGCGGCGGAACACTGAAGCTTTCTTT. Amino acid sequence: CASSQEQRRNTEAFF. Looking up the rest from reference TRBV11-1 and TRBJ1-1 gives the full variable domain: EAEVAQSPRYKITEKSQAVAFWCDPISGHATLYWYRQILGQGPELLVQFQDESVVDDSQLPKDRFSAERLKGVDSTLKIQPAELGDSAMYLCASSQEQRRNTEAFFGQGTRLTVV.

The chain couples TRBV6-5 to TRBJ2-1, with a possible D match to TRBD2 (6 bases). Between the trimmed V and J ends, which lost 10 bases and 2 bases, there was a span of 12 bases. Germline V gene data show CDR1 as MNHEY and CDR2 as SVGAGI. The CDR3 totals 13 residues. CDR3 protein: CATLDYAYNEQFF. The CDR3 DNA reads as TGTGCCACCTTGGACTACGCCTACAATGAGCAGTTCTTC.